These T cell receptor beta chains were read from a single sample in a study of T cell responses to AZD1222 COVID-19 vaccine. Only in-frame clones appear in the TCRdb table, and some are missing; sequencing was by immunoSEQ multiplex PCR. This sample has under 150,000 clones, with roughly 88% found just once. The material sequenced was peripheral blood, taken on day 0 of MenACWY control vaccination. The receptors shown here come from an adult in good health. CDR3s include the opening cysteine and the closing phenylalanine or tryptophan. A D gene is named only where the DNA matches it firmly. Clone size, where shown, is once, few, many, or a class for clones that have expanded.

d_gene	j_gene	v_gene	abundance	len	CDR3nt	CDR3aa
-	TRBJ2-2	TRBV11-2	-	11	TGTGCCAGCACCAACACCGGGGAGCTGTTTTTT	CASTNTGELFF
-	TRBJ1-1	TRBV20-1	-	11	TGCAGTGCGCCAACAGGGTTACGAGCTTTCTTT	CSAPTGLRAFF
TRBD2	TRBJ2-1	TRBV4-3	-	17	TGCGCCAGCAGCCAAGATGCTGTCGGGGGGGCCAACAATGAGCAGTTCTTC	CASSQDAVGGANNEQFF
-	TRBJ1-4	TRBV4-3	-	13	TGCGCCAGCAGCCAAGAAGGAAGCAGGGAGGTGTTTTTT	CASSQEGSREVFF
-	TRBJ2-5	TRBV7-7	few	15	TGTGCTAGCAGCTTAGGAGGGACATACCAAGAGACCCAGTACTTC	CASSLGGTYQETQYF
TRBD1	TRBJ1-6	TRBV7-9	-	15	TGTGCCAGCAGCTCCCGACAGGGTGTAAATTCACCCCTCCACTTT	CASSSRQGVNSPLHF
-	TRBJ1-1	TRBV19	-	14	TGTGCCAGAAATATGCGGGGGTTGAACACTGAAGCTTTCTTT	CARNMRGLNTEAFF
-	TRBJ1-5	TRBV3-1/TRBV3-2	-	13	TGTGCCAGCAGCCAAGGGCGCAATCAGCCCCAGCATTTT	CASSQGRNQPQHF
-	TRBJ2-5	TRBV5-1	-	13	TGCGCCAGCAGCTTCCTACCTCAAGAGACCCAGTACTTC	CASSFLPQETQYF
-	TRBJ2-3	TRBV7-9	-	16	TGTGCCAGCAGCTTAACTCAGGGGGGGCGGACAGATACGCAGTATTTT	CASSLTQGGRTDTQYF
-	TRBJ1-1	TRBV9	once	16	TGTGCCAGCAGCCCCCGGGCAGCCAACAGGTTCTCTGAAGCTTTCTTT	CASSPRAANRFSEAFF
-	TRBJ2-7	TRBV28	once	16	TGTGCCAGCACCGAAGGGGGGACGGGGGGTATTACCGAGCAGTACTTC	CASTEGGTGGITEQYF
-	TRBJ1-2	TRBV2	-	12	TGTGCCACCAGACCGGACGGATATGGCTACACCTTC	CATRPDGYGYTF
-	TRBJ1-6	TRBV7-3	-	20	TGTGCCAGCACTAAAATCCCGTGCGGGGGTAAGGGAGAGGTTGGGTCACCCCTCCACTTT	CASTKIPCGGKGEVGSPLHF
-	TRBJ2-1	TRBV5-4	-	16	TGTGCCAGCAGCTTGGCCATAGGTAGCTCCTACAATGAGCAGTTCTTC	CASSLAIGSSYNEQFF
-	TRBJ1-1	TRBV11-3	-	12	TGTGCCAGTTCTGGGGAGAACACTGAAGCTTTCTTT	CASSGENTEAFF
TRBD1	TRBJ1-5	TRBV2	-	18	TGTGCCAGCAGTGAAGGACAGGGGATTGCCCATAGCAATCAGCCCCAGCATTTT	CASSEGQGIAHSNQPQHF
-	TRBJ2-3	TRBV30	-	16	TGTGCCTGGATAAGCATGGGAGTATATAGCACAGATACGCAGTATTTT	CAWISMGVYSTDTQYF
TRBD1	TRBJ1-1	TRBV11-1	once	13	TGTGCCAGCAGCTTTTCAGGGGGCTGGGAAGCTTTCTTT	CASSFSGGWEAFF
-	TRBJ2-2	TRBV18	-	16	TGTGCCAGCTCACCACCGATGGGTTGGAACACCGGGGAGCTGTTTTTT	CASSPPMGWNTGELFF
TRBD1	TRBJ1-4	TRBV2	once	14	TGTGCCAGCAGTGAAGGGGGTAGGGGGCAAAAACTGTTTTTT	CASSEGGRGQKLFF
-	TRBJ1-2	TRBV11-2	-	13	TGTGCCAGCAGCTTAGCCCTTTCGGGAGGCTACACCTTC	CASSLALSGGYTF
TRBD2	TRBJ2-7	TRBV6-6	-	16	TGTGCCAGCAGTCCCGGGGAAAAGCGGGGCGCGAACGAGCAGTACTTC	CASSPGEKRGANEQYF
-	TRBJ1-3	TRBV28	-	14	TGTGCCAGCAGGACAGGCGGCTCTGGAAACACCATATATTTT	CASRTGGSGNTIYF
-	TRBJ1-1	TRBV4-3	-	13	TGCGCCAGCAGCCGGAGACGGAACACTGAAGCTTTCTTT	CASSRRRNTEAFF